This T cell receptor beta chain was identified in a study of T cell changes during pregnancy in multiple sclerosis. Between the trimmed V and J ends, which lost 7 bases and 0 bases, there was a span of 10 bases. The CDR3 covers 13 residues. Germline V lookup: CDR1 SNHLY, CDR2 FYNNEI. Some clones are missing from TCRdb's copy, which holds only in-frame ones; the method was immunoSEQ multiplex PCR. The table records under 15,000 clones, under 90% of them present only once. By frequency in the sample, this clone is medium-sized. The sequence came from a female donor in good health, enrolled as a control in a pregnancy study. The V call is TRBV2, the J call TRBJ2-7; D gene ambiguous. Sequencing used CD8+ T cells from peripheral blood mononuclear cells, obtained after pregnancy. CDR3 nucleotide sequence: TGTGCCAGCAATCTTAAGAGCTCCTACGAGCAGTACTTC. As protein: CASNLKSSYEQYF.